This T cell receptor beta chain was retrieved from a study of blood T cell repertoires in COVID-19. The CDR3 totals 16 residues. Germline V lookup: CDR1 MNHEY, CDR2 SVGEGT. The V and J ends lost 5 bases and 0 bases respectively, with 14 bases between them. Clones were read by immunoSEQ multiplex PCR, and TCRdb kept only the in-frame ones, dropping some. The sample holds some 110,000 clones, 86% seen once. The sequencing input was peripheral blood. The genes are TRBV6-2 or TRBV6-3 and TRBJ2-1, with D possibly TRBD1 on 5 matching bases. This TCR came from a man aged 35 to 55 with acute or convalescent COVID-19. The CDR3 DNA follows: TGTGCCAGCAGTCCCCGGGCAGGGCCCTCCTACAATGAGCAGTTCTTC. This translates into CASSPRAGPSYNEQFF.